The clone carrying this T cell receptor (beta chain) has a handful of counts. Its antigen remains unidentified. These data are taken from a study of OX40 agonist ivuxolimab in advanced cancers. In the study overall: Earlier anti-PD-1, anti-PD-L1 or anti-CTLA-4 therapy was permitted; around 40% had received some.

Exclusion of a patient followed from autoimmune disease history or systemic immunosuppression. Sequencing used immunoSEQ multiplex PCR; TCRdb keeps in-frame clones, though not all of them. The sample holds tens of thousands of clones; approximately 88% are singletons and the top ten take 0.45% to 0.65%. General study points: CD4+ and CD8+ blood T cells expanded clonally by week 6 at 0.1 to 3.0 mg/kg. CD4+ T cells averaged fewer expanded clones than CD8+ T cells.

This CDR3 spans 13 amino acids. Germline CDR1 is SGHRS and CDR2 is YFSETQ. Trimming removed 1 base at V and 1 base at J, with 5 bases between. This sequence originates from an adult with an advanced solid tumor such as melanoma, head and neck, liver or kidney cancer. This material consisted of CD4+ or CD8+ T cells sorted from blood, taken in a trial of the OX40 agonist ivuxolimab. The V call is TRBV5-1, the J call TRBJ1-1, with a possible D match to TRBD1 (5 bases). The CDR3 region has the DNA TGCGCCAGCAGCTTGACAGGGAACACTGAAGCTTTCTTT. This sequence encodes CASSLTGNTEAFF. Supplemented by reference TRBV5-1 and TRBJ1-1, the full variable domain reads KAGVTQTPRYLIKTRGQQVTLSCSPISGHRSVSWYQQTPGQGLQFLFEYFSETQRNKGNFPGRFSGRQFSNSRSEMNVSTLELGDSALYLCASSLTGNTEAFFGQGTRLTVV.